This passage covers 14 T cell receptor beta chains from one sample sequenced in a study of T cells after yellow fever vaccination. TCRdb re-called the 5' RACE reads with MiXCR, one entry per CDR3 protein. The sample contains more than 120,000 distinct CDR3 sequences, 7.7% of which appear only once. Sequencing used CD4+ T cells sorted from PBMCs, obtained 5 days after the yellow fever booster vaccination. These TCRs come from a man aged 30 to 45 who received the YFV17D yellow fever vaccine.

This clonotype was seen many times. The chain recombines TRBV9 with TRBJ2-7; D perhaps matches TRBD1 (5 bases). This CDR3 is built from 14 residues. CDR1 is SGDLS and CDR2 is YYNGEE in the germline V gene. V lost 3 bases and J 3 bases, leaving 13 bases between the germline ends. CDR3 protein: CASSGRLGDYEQYF. For the CDR3, the DNA is TGTGCCAGCAGCGGTCGATTAGGGGACTACGAGCAGTACTTC.

This clonotype came up many times. CDR3 DNA: TGTGCCAGCAGCACGGGACTAGCGGAGTACAATGAGCAGTTCTTC. Protein product: CASSTGLAEYNEQFF. The chain employs TRBV5-4 and TRBJ2-1; the match to TRBD2 covers 11 bases. Trimming removed 4 bases from V and 4 bases from J; junction bases left unmatched: 4. Germline CDR1 and CDR2: SGHNT and YYREEE (reference sequence). The CDR3 loop spans 15 amino acids.

The table lists this clonotype with many counts. The rearrangement joins TRBV5-1 to TRBJ2-2; 7 bases fit TRBD1. The CDR3 sequence is 15 residues long. The V segment lost 4 bases and the J segment 7 bases; nucleotides outside the gene matches: 10. Germline lookup yields CDR1 SGHRS and CDR2 YFSETQ. In DNA form, the CDR3 reads TGCGCCAGCAGCCACCGACAGGGTAATGACGGGGAGCTGTTTTTT. Translation gives CASSHRQGNDGELFF.

In its sample, this clonotype was seen many times. The J gene is TRBJ2-1, the V gene TRBV20-1; the D call may be TRBD1 or TRBD2 (5 bases each). V lost 4 bases and J 4 bases, leaving 11 bases between the germline ends. The CDR3 runs to 13 residues. Germline CDR1 and CDR2: DFQATT and SNEGSKA (reference sequence). The CDR3 loop reads CSATGAYYNEQFF. The CDR3 DNA sequence: TGCAGTGCTACCGGGGCCTATTACAATGAGCAGTTCTTC.

In its sample, this clonotype was seen many times. This sequence joins TRBV7-2 and TRBJ2-1; no definite D call. This CDR3 is built from 15 residues. The germline V gene encodes CDR1 SGHTA and CDR2 FQGNSA. Trimming removed 5 bases at V and 0 bases at J, with 11 bases between. The CDR3 DNA is TGTGCCAGCAGCCCTCGATGGAGCTCCTACAATGAGCAGTTCTTC. It specifies CASSPRWSSYNEQFF.

This clonotype was seen ten or more times. The V gene is TRBV13, the J gene TRBJ2-2; 7 bases map to TRBD2. Looked up from germline, CDR1 is PRHDT and CDR2 is FYEKMQ (reference sequence). The CDR3 contains 15 residues. The V gene end was trimmed by 8 bases and the J gene end by 8 bases; junction bases not matched to a gene: 14. CDR3 amino acids: CASGTGGSVSGELFF. The CDR3 DNA reads TGTGCCAGCGGCACGGGCGGGAGTGTATCTGGGGAGCTGTTTTTT.

This clonotype was picked up many times. The chain recombines TRBV6-5 with TRBJ1-1; no clear D. Per germline, CDR1 MNHEY and CDR2 SVGAGI. The CDR3 length is 14 residues. Trimming left V 2 bases short and J 0 bases short, with 7 bases between. The CDR3 loop reads CASSYAIVNTEAFF. For the CDR3, the DNA is TGTGCCAGCAGTTACGCGATAGTGAACACTGAAGCTTTCTTT.

This clonotype was seen a few times. CDR3 amino acids: CASSLGTETEAFF. The CDR3 nucleotides read TGCGCCAGCAGCTTAGGGACAGAGACTGAAGCTTTCTTT. The J gene is TRBJ1-1, the V gene TRBV5-1, with 7 bases aligning to TRBD1. Germline assignment: CDR1 SGHRS and CDR2 YFSETQ. The junction had 3 bases not matched to a gene; V was cut back by 2 bases and J by 5 bases. The CDR3 contains 13 residues. The full variable domain, rest sourced from reference TRBV5-1 and TRBJ1-1, is KAGVTQTPRYLIKTRGQQVTLSCSPISGHRSVSWYQQTPGQGLQFLFEYFSETQRNKGNFPGRFSGRQFSNSRSEMNVSTLELGDSALYLCASSLGTETEAFFGQGTRLTVV.

The chain has TRBV7-2 and TRBJ2-6, with unresolved D. The V end was cut by 4 bases, the J end by 4 bases, with 8 bases between. Germline CDR1 reads SGHTA; CDR2 reads FQGNSA. The CDR3 length is 14 residues. The CDR3 DNA reads as TGTGCCAGCAGCTCTGACCGGGGGGCCAACGTCCTGACTTTC. Amino acid sequence: CASSSDRGANVLTF.

The chain is built from TRBV7-2 and TRBJ2-5; 9 bases agree with TRBD2. This CDR3 has 14 amino acids. J lost 5 bases, V lost 2 bases, and 3 bases had no gene match. Germline CDR1 reads SGHTA; CDR2 reads FQGNSA. The CDR3 region is CASSLNAGGETQYF. CDR3 bases: TGTGCCAGCAGCTTAAACGCGGGAGGGGAGACCCAGTACTTC. The full variable domain, rest sourced from reference TRBV7-2 and TRBJ2-5, is GAGVSQSPSNKVTEKGKDVELRCDPISGHTALYWYRQSLGQGLEFLIYFQGNSAPDKSGLPSDRFSAERTGGSVSTLTIQRTQQEDSAVYLCASSLNAGGETQYFGPGTRLLVL.

This clonotype was observed at least ten times. The gene calls are TRBV2 and TRBJ2-1, with 9 bases identical to TRBD2. The CDR3 consists of 15 residues. V dropped 7 bases and J dropped 8; count of bases not matched to a gene: 12. The V gene's germline CDR1 is SNHLY and CDR2 FYNNEI. CDR3 bases: TGTGCCAGCAAACGCGGGACTAGCCGTATCGATGAGCAGTTCTTC. Its protein product is CASKRGTSRIDEQFF.

This clonotype was found a few times. The chain carries TRBV10-1 and TRBJ2-2; D might be TRBD1 (6 bases). Deletions cut 6 bases from V and 3 bases from J, with 8 bases between. The germline gives CDR1 WNHNN, CDR2 SYGVQD (reference sequence). CDR3 length equals 13 residues. CDR3 in amino acids: CASRQGDTGELFF. Here the CDR3 DNA reads TGCGCCAGCAGACAGGGAGACACCGGGGAGCTGTTTTTT.

This clonotype was seen ten or more times. V is TRBV14 and J is TRBJ2-3; D uncertain. This CDR3 is 13 amino acids long. V shed 2 bases and J shed 10 bases, with 13 bases lying between them. CDR1 is SGHDN and CDR2 is FVKESK in the germline V gene. The CDR3 nucleotides read TGTGCCAGCAGCCAAAGGGAACGATTTGCGCAGTATTTT. Its protein product is CASSQRERFAQYF.

The sample holds a few counts of this clonotype. The J gene is TRBJ2-2, the V gene TRBV5-1; D unresolved. Between the trimmed V and J ends, which lost 1 base and 1 base, there was a span of 11 bases. Germline V gives CDR1 SGHRS, CDR2 YFSETQ. The CDR3 totals 16 residues. CDR3: CASSLNGGVNTGELFF. The DNA for the CDR3 is TGCGCCAGCAGCTTGAATGGCGGAGTGAACACCGGGGAGCTGTTTTTT.